These 13 T cell receptor beta chains were all obtained from the same sample, sequenced in a study of T cells in Graves' hyperthyroidism and ophthalmopathy. RNA transcripts served as the template for amplifying TCR beta CDR3 regions. A first-round RT-PCR of the TCR CDR3 used the HTBI primer set. Using its own MiXCR run on the multiplex PCR reads, TCRdb lists one record per CDR3 protein. This repertoire shows about 700,000 distinct CDR3 sequences, just under 45% found once; its top ten account for approximately 6.8%. Sequenced: peripheral blood or thyroid tissue (not recorded which). These receptors all stem from an adult man with Graves' disease, either hyperthyroidism or ophthalmopathy (not recorded which).

This clonotype was counted many times. The gene calls are TRBV7-3 and TRBJ1-1; no firm D call. Per germline, CDR1 SGHTA and CDR2 FQGTGA. V lost 0 bases and J 2 bases, leaving 13 bases between the germline ends. The CDR3 extends over 16 amino acids. The CDR3 region is CASSLTRESSNTEAFF. CDR3 DNA sequence: TGTGCCAGCAGCTTAACGAGGGAGTCGAGCAACACTGAAGCTTTCTTT.

The table lists this clonotype with a few counts. The chain recombines TRBV19 with TRBJ1-2; D perhaps matches TRBD1 (6 bases). Looked up from germline, CDR1 is LNHDA and CDR2 is SQIVND (reference sequence). V lost 6 bases and J lost 4, with 15 bases in between. The CDR3 covers 14 residues. The CDR3 loop reads CASSPTGPGYGYTF. CDR3 coding DNA: TGTGCCAGTAGCCCGACAGGCCCCGGCTATGGCTACACCTTC.

The rearrangement joins TRBV29-1 to TRBJ1-1; D is possibly TRBD1 (6 bases). V lost 6 bases to trimming and J lost 7 bases, with 15 bases between them. The CDR3 covers 12 residues. The germline V gene encodes CDR1 SQVTM and CDR2 ANQGSEA. The CDR3 region has the DNA TGCAGCGTGACAGGCCTCCGAGGTGAAGCTTTCTTT. It specifies CSVTGLRGEAFF.

V usage is TRBV20-1 and J usage is TRBJ1-2, with TRBD1 matching 8 bases. Germline CDR1 DFQATT, CDR2 SNEGSKA (reference sequence). With 5 bases clipped from V and 6 bases from J, the junction kept 8 bases outside the gene matches. This CDR3 region has 13 residues. The CDR3 DNA follows: TGCAGTGCTCACTACGACAGGGGAAATGGCTACACCTTC. It yields the protein CSAHYDRGNGYTF.

This clonotype was recorded many times. The chain couples TRBV7-9 to TRBJ1-4; D not resolved. The V end was cut by 1 base, the J end by 10 bases, with 7 bases between. Germline assignment: CDR1 SEHNR and CDR2 FQNEAQ (reference sequence). The length of the CDR3 is 12 residues. CDR3 sequence reads: CASSLGARKLFF. The DNA of the CDR3 is TGTGCCAGCAGCTTAGGTGCCAGAAAACTGTTTTTT.

This clonotype was counted at least ten times. V and J are TRBV7-6 and TRBJ2-7, with 13 bases identical to TRBD2. Germline V gives CDR1 SGHVS, CDR2 FNYEAQ. The CDR3 contains 15 residues. Trimming took 6 bases from V and 3 from J; bases not matched to a gene: 5. The CDR3 spells CASSLGTSGIYEQYF. The CDR3 nucleotides are TGTGCCAGCAGTCTCGGGACTAGCGGGATCTACGAGCAGTACTTC.

This clonotype was seen a handful of times. This chain uses TRBV5-1 with TRBJ2-3, with D tentatively TRBD1 or TRBD2 (5 bases each). Germline V gene data show CDR1 as SGHRS and CDR2 as YFSETQ. The CDR3 runs to 14 residues. V shed 0 bases and J shed 5 bases, with 10 bases lying between them. The CDR3 is CASSLAPGRDTQYF. Written as DNA, the CDR3 is TGCGCCAGCAGCTTGGCTCCAGGGAGAGATACGCAGTATTTT.

The genes are TRBV9 and TRBJ2-3, with D perhaps assigned TRBD1 or TRBD2 (5 bases each). The CDR3 loop spans 15 amino acids. Germline V CDR1 and CDR2: SGDLS, YYNGEE. V shed 0 bases and J shed 0 bases, with 8 bases lying between them. The CDR3 loop reads CASSVDGTSTDTQYF. The DNA for the CDR3 is TGTGCCAGCAGCGTAGATGGGACCAGCACAGATACGCAGTATTTT.

At least ten counts were recorded for this clonotype. V and J are TRBV24-1 and TRBJ1-4, with D unclear. The CDR3 is 13 residues long. Germline V CDR1 and CDR2: KGHDR, SFDVKD. The ends were cut back, 4 bases at V and 4 bases at J, with 6 bases in the middle. CDR3 bases: TGTGCCACCAGTGACGAACATAATGAAAAACTGTTTTTT. Amino acid sequence: CATSDEHNEKLFF.

In its sample, this clonotype was seen a few times. This chain's CDR3 is CSVGGPGTGELFF. The CDR3 DNA reads TGCAGCGTTGGGGGGCCGGGCACCGGGGAGCTGTTTTTT. J is TRBJ2-2 and V is TRBV29-1, with a tentative D call TRBD1 (6 bases). The CDR3 length is 13 residues. Germline V lookup: CDR1 SQVTM, CDR2 ANQGSEA. V dropped 4 bases and J dropped 4 bases, with 10 bases sitting between them.

A few counts support this clonotype. V and J are TRBV7-2 and TRBJ1-5, with 7 bases that match TRBD1. CDR3 size: 17 residues. CDR1 is SGHTA and CDR2 is FQGNSA in the germline V gene. The ends lost 5 bases at V and 0 bases at J; junction bases unmatched: 10. The CDR3 nucleotides are TGTGCCAGCAGCCCGCGACAGGGATGGTATAGCAATCAGCCCCAGCATTTT. It encodes CASSPRQGWYSNQPQHF.

This chain joins TRBV7-9 and TRBJ2-2, with 14 nucleotides matching TRBD2. Germline CDR1 is SEHNR and CDR2 is FQNEAQ (reference sequence). The V segment lost 3 bases and the J segment 4 bases; nucleotides outside the gene matches: 1. This CDR3 contains 16 residues. CDR3 in DNA: TGTGCCAGCAGCTTGGGGACTAGCGGGAGCACCGGGGAGCTGTTTTTT. Protein product: CASSLGTSGSTGELFF.

The CDR3 sequence: CSVEDPGLNYGYTF. Written as DNA, the CDR3 is TGCAGCGTTGAAGATCCCGGACTTAACTATGGCTACACCTTC. This chain links TRBV29-1 with TRBJ1-2; no reliable D call. V was cut by 0 bases and J by 1 base, with 9 bases left in between. Germline CDR1 reads SQVTM; CDR2 reads ANQGSEA. The CDR3 length is 14 residues.